Presented here are 14 T cell receptor beta chains from one specimen sequenced in a study of blood T cells in healthy people across ages. Primed by a sample-barcoded 5' primer and a J-beta primer mix, a second PCR proceeded for about 7 to 11 cycles. TCRdb independently ran MiXCR on the 5' RACE reads; one entry per CDR3 protein. This sample has fewer than 950,000 distinct CDR3 sequences, with about 53% found just once. Sequencing used blood. The receptors shown here come from a man older than 75 in good health.

The CDR3 DNA follows: TGTGCCAGCAGTCCCGGGACAGCCCTTGGGACCCAGTACTTC. Its translation is CASSPGTALGTQYF. V gene TRBV28 combines with J gene TRBJ2-7; 7 bases align to TRBD1. TRBJ2-5 explains the end of the DNA better; the J call may be wrong. Germline assignment: CDR1 MDHEN and CDR2 SYDVKM. The CDR3 runs 14 residues.

This clonotype turned up a few times. V is TRBV13 and J is TRBJ2-6; the match to TRBD2 covers 9 bases. The CDR3 has 17 residues. CDR1 and CDR2 from the germline V gene are PRHDT and FYEKMQ (reference sequence). V gave up 5 bases and J gave up 0 bases; unmatched junction bases: 5. As DNA, the CDR3 is TGTGCCAGCAGCCAGCTAGCGGGGAACTCTGGGGCCAACGTCCTGACTTTC. Protein sequence: CASSQLAGNSGANVLTF.

The chain couples TRBV7-9 to TRBJ1-2, with 12 nucleotides matching TRBD1. Germline V lookup: CDR1 SEHNR, CDR2 FQNEAQ (reference sequence). The CDR3 totals 16 residues. Losses at the gene ends were 5 bases for V and 6 bases for J; bases not matched to a gene: 10. The DNA of the CDR3 is TGTGCCAGCAGCGCCCCTCCGGGACAGGGGGCAGATGGCTACACCTTC. This gives the protein CASSAPPGQGADGYTF.

This clonotype was recorded a few times. The V and J genes are TRBV12-3 or TRBV12-4 and TRBJ1-2; D is uncertain. This CDR3 spans 12 amino acids. V lost 3 bases and J 7 bases, leaving 9 bases between the germline ends. The CDR3 DNA reads as TGTGCCAGCAGTTTCTCGGGTGGTGGCTACACCTTC. It codes for CASSFSGGGYTF.

The chain recombines TRBV28 with TRBJ2-3; 10 bases align to TRBD2. V shed 5 bases and J 9 bases; nucleotides not matched to a gene: 11. Germline CDR1 and CDR2: MDHEN and SYDVKM. The CDR3 length is 15 residues. The CDR3 DNA sequence: TGTGCCAGCAGTCCCCCACCCACAGCGGGAGGGACGCAGTATTTT. As protein: CASSPPPTAGGTQYF.

V usage is TRBV2 and J usage is TRBJ1-4; D remains unclear. Looked up from germline, CDR1 is SNHLY and CDR2 is FYNNEI. This CDR3 has 13 amino acids. Trimming took off 6 bases at V and 8 bases at J, with 13 bases between the two ends. DNA for the CDR3: TGTGCCAGCAGCGAGGTTAGAAGGGAAAAACTGTTTTTT. Amino acid sequence: CASSEVRREKLFF.

This clonotype was observed a few times. The rearrangement joins TRBV18 to TRBJ2-4; D is uncertain. The DNA end lines up better with TRBJ2-7; the J call may be wrong. The germline V gene has CDR1 KGHSH and CDR2 LQKENI. This CDR3 is built from 14 residues. The CDR3 here is CASSPPENSYEQYF. In DNA, the CDR3 is TGTGCCAGCTCACCACCGGAAAACAGCTACGAGCAGTACTTC.

Here the CDR3 DNA reads TGTGCCAGCAGTTTATCGAGCAGTGGCAGGCGAAACTATGGCTACACCTTC. It codes for CASSLSSSGRRNYGYTF. The rearrangement uses TRBV27 and TRBJ1-2; D is unresolved. Germline CDR1 MNHEY, CDR2 SMNVEV (reference sequence). The CDR3 spans 17 residues. The V and J ends lost 0 bases and 2 bases respectively, with 16 bases between them.

DNA for the CDR3: TGTGCCAGCAGTTTATCAGGCAGGGGTGGAAATTCACCCCTCCACTTT. It translates to CASSLSGRGGNSPLHF. The chain joins TRBV27 to TRBJ1-6; D may be TRBD1 (6 bases). The CDR3 contains 16 residues. V lost 0 bases, J lost 7 bases, and 13 bases lay in between. CDR1 and CDR2 from the germline V gene are MNHEY and SMNVEV (reference sequence).

The chain couples TRBV15 to TRBJ2-6, with 7 bases fitting TRBD2. The J segment lost 5 bases and the V segment lost 5 bases, leaving 15 bases of the junction unmatched. The CDR3 consists of 18 residues. CDR1 LNHNV and CDR2 YYDKDF come from the germline V gene (reference sequence). The CDR3, as DNA: TGTGCCACCAGCCGCGGGGTAGCGGGTTCCCTCAGGGCCAACGTCCTGACTTTC. This codes for CATSRGVAGSLRANVLTF.

In this sample, this clonotype turned up once. The J gene is TRBJ1-1, the V gene TRBV12-3 or TRBV12-4; perhaps TRBD1 as D (6 bases). With 6 bases removed from V and 10 bases from J, the gap between germline ends came to 15 bases. This CDR3 spans 12 amino acids. In DNA form, the CDR3 reads TGTGCCAGCAGGTTTACGAGGGGGGGAGCTTTCTTT. Translated: CASRFTRGGAFF.

The chain carries TRBV27 and TRBJ1-2; TRBD1 is a possible D gene (6 bases). Germline CDR1 is MNHEY and CDR2 is SMNVEV (reference sequence). This CDR3 contains 14 residues. Trimming pared 5 bases from V and 6 bases from J, leaving 16 bases between. This chain's CDR3 is CASSATTGFNGYTF. The CDR3 DNA follows: TGTGCCAGCAGTGCTACTACAGGGTTCAATGGCTACACCTTC.

A few counts support this clonotype. V gene TRBV7-2 combines with J gene TRBJ2-1; D not certain. This CDR3 is 13 amino acids long. Trimming stripped 0 bases from V and 9 bases from J, with 9 bases between. The germline gives CDR1 SGHTA, CDR2 FQGNSA. The CDR3 region is CASSLADRREQFF. The CDR3 DNA sequence: TGTGCCAGCAGCTTAGCGGACCGCCGTGAGCAGTTCTTC.

In its sample, this clonotype was seen many times. The chain uses TRBV2 and TRBJ2-6; the D gene is possibly TRBD1 (6 bases). The CDR3 covers 15 residues. The V gene lost 6 bases and the J gene lost 0 bases, with 9 bases spanning the gap. CDR1 and CDR2 from the germline V gene are SNHLY and FYNNEI. The CDR3: CASRGAYSGANVLTF. CDR3 in DNA: TGTGCCAGCAGGGGGGCCTACTCTGGGGCCAACGTCCTGACTTTC.